One and the same sample provided the 15 T cell receptor beta chains below, sequenced in a study of blood T cells in healthy people across ages. A sample-barcoded 5' primer and a J-beta primer mix were used in a second PCR of roughly 6 to 12 cycles. TCRdb independently ran MiXCR on the 5' RACE reads; one entry per CDR3 protein. The sample carries some 370,000 distinct CDR3 sequences, approximately 47% recorded once. Specimen: blood. The receptors were sampled from a man aged 55 to 69 in good health.

The genes are TRBV13 and TRBJ2-1; 7 nucleotides line up with TRBD2. V was clipped by 4 bases and J by 4 bases; unmatched bases: 10. The CDR3 runs to 16 residues. The germline gives CDR1 PRHDT, CDR2 FYEKMQ (reference sequence). CDR3 nucleotide sequence: TGTGCCAGCAGCTCCTTGCTGGCTAGCGGTTACAATGAGCAGTTCTTC. Encoded protein: CASSSLLASGYNEQFF.

This clonotype showed up just a few times. The gene calls are TRBV18 and TRBJ2-7, with a tentative D call TRBD1 (7 bases). The germline V and J ends were trimmed by 6 bases and 2 bases, with 14 bases remaining between them. Looked up from germline, CDR1 is KGHSH and CDR2 is LQKENI. CDR3 size: 14 residues. Here the CDR3 DNA reads TGTGCCAGCTCCGCGGGACAGACCACCTACGAGCAGTACTTC. It encodes CASSAGQTTYEQYF.

The chain carries TRBV27 and TRBJ2-5, with D tentatively TRBD1 (6 bases). Germline V gene sequence: CDR1 MNHEY, CDR2 SMNVEV (reference sequence). The V end lost 5 bases, the J end lost 3 bases, and 16 bases lay between the germline ends. This CDR3 has 15 residues. The CDR3 spells CASSPRTDRKETQYF. DNA of the CDR3: TGTGCCAGCAGTCCTAGGACAGACCGAAAAGAGACCCAGTACTTC.

Worth noting for this clonotype: A junction end diverges from the germline sequence, so it may reflect a read error. The chain employs TRBV28 and TRBJ2-1; unclear D gene. The germline gives CDR1 MDHEN, CDR2 SYDVKM. The CDR3 is 15 residues long. CDR3 amino acids: CAGSSQIGWVNEQFF. DNA of the CDR3: TGTGCCGGCAGTTCTCAGATAGGGTGGGTCAATGAGCAGTTCTTC.

This rearrangement joins TRBV29-1 to TRBJ1-2, with a tentative D call TRBD1 (5 bases). Germline values: CDR1 SQVTM, CDR2 ANQGSEA. The CDR3 runs 12 residues. V lost 5 bases and J lost 11, with 18 bases in between. CDR3 region: CSVPTGPALYTF. CDR3 nucleotides: TGCAGCGTTCCTACGGGGCCGGCTCTATACACCTTC. The full variable domain, rest sourced from reference TRBV29-1 and TRBJ1-2, is SAVISQKPSRDICQRGTSLTIQCQVDSQVTMMFWYRQQPGQSLTLIATANQGSEATYESGFVIDKFPISRPNLTFSTLTVSNMSPEDSSIYLCSVPTGPALYTFGSGTRLTVV.

This chain uses TRBV28 with TRBJ2-1; 7 bases align to TRBD2. CDR3 size: 16 residues. V lost 5 bases to trimming and J lost 2 bases; unmatched junction nucleotides: 9. Germline V CDR1 and CDR2: MDHEN, SYDVKM. CDR3 in amino acids: CASSPPGAGAYNEQFF. DNA of the CDR3: TGTGCCAGCAGTCCCCCCGGGGCGGGGGCCTACAATGAGCAGTTCTTC.

The gene calls are TRBV3-1 and TRBJ1-1, with D possibly being TRBD1 (5 bases). Germline lookup yields CDR1 LGHDT and CDR2 YNNKEL (reference sequence). V was clipped by 4 bases and J by 1 base, with 10 bases between them. The CDR3 covers 14 residues. The CDR3 sequence: CASSPGKWNTEAFF. DNA for the CDR3: TGTGCCAGCAGCCCAGGGAAGTGGAACACTGAAGCTTTCTTT.

V is TRBV29-1 and J is TRBJ2-3; TRBD2 aligns across 14 bases. With 4 bases clipped from V and 6 bases from J, the junction kept 0 bases outside the gene matches. Germline lookup yields CDR1 SQVTM and CDR2 ANQGSEA. The CDR3 loop spans 13 amino acids. CDR3 residues: CSVGTSGGDTQYF. Here the CDR3 DNA reads TGCAGCGTTGGGACTAGCGGGGGGGATACGCAGTATTTT.

The rearrangement links TRBV11-2 to TRBJ1-1, with TRBD1 as a possible D gene (5 bases). From germline, CDR1 is SGHAT and CDR2 FQNNGV. Trimming shortened V by 0 bases and J by 2 bases, and 13 bases separated the two germline ends. The CDR3 extends over 16 amino acids. The CDR3 region has the DNA TGTGCCAGCAGCTTAGAGGGACCCACAATTAACACTGAAGCTTTCTTT. Translating gives CASSLEGPTINTEAFF.

This clonotype was observed a few times. This rearrangement joins TRBV11-2 to TRBJ2-6, with D maybe TRBD1 (6 bases). The germline V gene has CDR1 SGHAT and CDR2 FQNNGV. The CDR3 loop spans 20 amino acids. Trimming cost V 1 base and J 1 base, with 20 bases left between them. The CDR3 loop is CASSLGTWDTVPSGANVLTF. CDR3 sequence (DNA): TGTGCCAGCAGCTTAGGTACTTGGGACACCGTACCTTCTGGGGCCAACGTCCTGACTTTC.

The J gene is TRBJ2-3, the V gene TRBV2, with TRBD2 matching 9 bases. Germline CDR1 SNHLY, CDR2 FYNNEI. V lost 6 bases and J lost 5; bases outside the gene matches: 12. The CDR3 runs to 16 residues. The CDR3 DNA is TGTGCCAGCAGAAACCTGGGACTAGCCTCGGGAGATACGCAGTATTTT. It translates to CASRNLGLASGDTQYF.

This clonotype was picked up many times. This chain joins TRBV7-9 and TRBJ2-3; 9 positions match TRBD2. The ends lost 2 bases at V and 0 bases at J; junction bases unmatched: 0. From germline, CDR1 is SEHNR and CDR2 FQNEAQ (reference sequence). The CDR3 extends over 15 amino acids. The CDR3 here is CASSLTSGSTDTQYF. Written as DNA, the CDR3 is TGTGCCAGCAGCTTAACTAGCGGGAGCACAGATACGCAGTATTTT.

The rearrangement links TRBV3-1 to TRBJ2-5; D not certain. The CDR3 covers 12 residues. Germline CDR1 reads LGHDT; CDR2 reads YNNKEL (reference sequence). Trimming left V 2 bases short and J 5 bases short, with 6 bases between. The CDR3 loop reads CASSQFRETQYF. The CDR3 bases are TGTGCCAGCAGCCAATTTAGGGAGACCCAGTACTTC.

This clonotype was found a few times. The chain recombines TRBV20-1 with TRBJ2-5; the D gene is possibly TRBD1 (6 bases). Trimming pared 6 bases from V and 2 bases from J, leaving 16 bases between. This CDR3 spans 14 amino acids. The germline V gene has CDR1 DFQATT and CDR2 SNEGSKA (reference sequence). The CDR3 DNA follows: TGCAGTGCACCGACAGGTACCTCACAAGAGACCCAGTACTTC. Amino acid sequence: CSAPTGTSQETQYF.

A few counts support this clonotype. The chain joins TRBV6-2 or TRBV6-3 to TRBJ2-5; TRBD2 matches 7 bases. Germline CDR1 reads MNHEY; CDR2 reads SVGEGT. This CDR3 spans 16 amino acids. J gave up 4 bases and V 4 bases, and 12 bases lay outside the gene matches. CDR3 region: CASSSPQVGGRETQYF. In DNA form, the CDR3 reads TGTGCCAGCAGTTCCCCTCAGGTGGGCGGGAGAGAGACCCAGTACTTC.